This entry lists 12 T cell receptor beta chains sequenced from one sample in a study of blood T cell repertoires in COVID-19 (TCRdb year 2020). The library was prepared using the immunoSEQ multiplex PCR assay. TCRdb mirrors the immuneACCESS table, restricted to in-frame sequences. Some clones are absent from its copies; in checked studies, under half trace to an unresolved V gene, and the reason for the others is unknown. This sample holds tens of thousands of clones; about nine tenths were observed only once. Roughly 5.1% of the sample belongs to the ten largest clones. Sample: peripheral blood. The origin of the receptors is a man aged 55-75 years with COVID-19, enrolled during active disease.

The chain links TRBV19 to TRBJ2-6; D not resolved. Trimming took off 3 bases at V and 0 bases at J, with 6 bases between the two ends. Germline V gene lookup returns CDR1 LNHDA and CDR2 SQIVND (reference sequence). CDR3 length: 15 amino acids. The CDR3 DNA reads as TGTGCCAGTAGTATCCCGAGCTCTGGGGCCAACGTCCTGACTTTC. Amino acid sequence: CASSIPSSGANVLTF.

V and J are TRBV28 and TRBJ2-7; 8 bases agree with TRBD1. The CDR3 is 17 residues long. Trimming removed 2 bases from V and 2 bases from J; junction bases left unmatched: 11. Looked up from germline, CDR1 is MDHEN and CDR2 is SYDVKM. The CDR3 sequence is CASSLDRGRRGTYEQYF. For the CDR3, the DNA is TGTGCCAGCAGTTTAGACAGGGGAAGAAGGGGAACCTACGAGCAGTACTTC.

V is TRBV2 and J is TRBJ2-5; D may be TRBD1 (5 bases). Trimming stripped 8 bases from V and 5 bases from J, with 12 bases between. CDR1 is SNHLY and CDR2 is FYNNEI in the germline V gene. The CDR3 length is 12 residues. Here the CDR3 reads CASGQGRETQYF. The CDR3, as DNA: TGTGCCAGCGGGCAGGGTCGGGAGACCCAGTACTTC.

A few counts support this clone. The rearrangement links TRBV7-9 to TRBJ2-1; TRBD2 aligns across 8 bases. The CDR3 covers 16 residues. The junction had 7 bases not matched to a gene; V was cut back by 6 bases and J by 0 bases. Germline V gene sequence: CDR1 SEHNR, CDR2 FQNEAQ (reference sequence). The CDR3 coding sequence is TGTGCCAGCAGACCCACTAGCGGTAGCTCCTACAATGAGCAGTTCTTC. It translates to CASRPTSGSSYNEQFF.

The chain recombines TRBV29-1 with TRBJ2-2, with TRBD2 matching over 13 bases. The CDR3 length is 14 residues. V was clipped by 7 bases and J by 4 bases; unmatched bases: 3. Germline values: CDR1 SQVTM, CDR2 ANQGSEA. Here the CDR3 DNA reads TGCAGCGCGCGGACTAGCGGGGGCACCGGGGAGCTGTTTTTT. The encoded protein is CSARTSGGTGELFF.

This sequence joins TRBV6-5 and TRBJ2-5; 12 bases align to TRBD2. Germline loops: CDR1 MNHEY, CDR2 SVGAGI. The V segment lost 6 bases and the J segment 4 bases; nucleotides outside the gene matches: 6. The CDR3 sequence is 15 residues long. This CDR3 is CASSATSGRVETQYF. The CDR3 DNA is TGTGCCAGCAGCGCGACTAGCGGGAGAGTAGAGACCCAGTACTTC.

This chain links TRBV28 with TRBJ2-1; weak D call: TRBD1 (7 bases). From germline, CDR1 is MDHEN and CDR2 SYDVKM. The CDR3 is made up of 14 amino acids. Trimming took 6 bases from V and 5 from J, leaving 14 bases between them. The CDR3 loop reads CASRLFRGDNEQFF. For the CDR3, the DNA is TGTGCCAGCAGACTTTTCAGGGGGGACAATGAGCAGTTCTTC.

This chain connects TRBV6-6 to TRBJ2-3; no reliable D call. The CDR3 sequence is 13 residues long. Germline V CDR1 and CDR2: MNHNY, SVGAGI (reference sequence). V gave up 7 bases and J gave up 6 bases, with 14 bases separating them. The CDR3 reads CASTPEFADTQYF. CDR3 nucleotide sequence: TGTGCCAGCACCCCGGAGTTTGCCGATACGCAGTATTTT.

This clone was picked up one time. This chain links TRBV4-3 with TRBJ2-1; D might be TRBD2 (5 bases). Trimming took off 0 bases at V and 9 bases at J, with 15 bases between the two ends. Germline assignment: CDR1 LGHNA and CDR2 YSLEER. This CDR3 has 15 amino acids. CDR3 protein: CASSQDMRARGEQFF. The CDR3 nucleotides are TGCGCCAGCAGCCAAGATATGAGGGCCCGGGGTGAGCAGTTCTTC.

The chain recombines TRBV11-2 with TRBJ1-1; 7 nucleotides line up with TRBD1. The V gene end was trimmed by 1 base and the J gene end by 3 bases; junction bases not matched to a gene: 11. The germline V gene encodes CDR1 SGHAT and CDR2 FQNNGV. The CDR3 spans 17 residues. In DNA, the CDR3 is TGTGCCAGCAGCTTAGTGAGGGGGCGTCTAGGGGACACTGAAGCTTTCTTT. Amino acids: CASSLVRGRLGDTEAFF.

This rearrangement joins TRBV10-3 to TRBJ2-3, with TRBD1 as a possible D gene (6 bases). This CDR3 contains 14 residues. Germline CDR1 and CDR2: ENHRY and SYGVKD. The V end was cut by 10 bases, the J end by 0 bases, with 14 bases between. CDR3 sequence reads: CATATGVSTDTQYF. In nucleotides, the CDR3 is TGTGCCACCGCGACAGGAGTCAGCACAGATACGCAGTATTTT.

This sequence joins TRBV18 and TRBJ1-1, with TRBD1 identical over 9 bases. The length of the CDR3 is 14 residues. Germline lookup yields CDR1 KGHSH and CDR2 LQKENI. V was clipped by 6 bases and J by 5 bases; unmatched bases: 7. CDR3 DNA sequence: TGTGCCAGCTCTCCTACAGGGGGCGGAACTGAAGCTTTCTTT. It encodes CASSPTGGGTEAFF.